The T cell receptor (beta chain) under discussion was sequenced for a study of CD8+ T cells in alopecia areata. The sample's treatment: oral pan-JAK inhibitor, 5-10 mg twice daily. The trim removed 3 bases at V and 2 bases at J, leaving 11 bases unmatched. The germline V gene has CDR1 SNHLY and CDR2 FYNNEI. This CDR3 spans 18 amino acids. Extracted from the samples, RNA was reverse transcribed into cDNA to serve as the sequencing template. TCRdb's copy holds only in-frame clones and misses some; the assay was immunoSEQ multiplex PCR. The sample yields around 190,000 clones, about 65% seen once. V gene TRBV2 combines with J gene TRBJ2-3; 10 nucleotides agree with TRBD2. The receptor was derived from a human donor with alopecia areata. The sample was CD4+ T cells sorted from blood, taken at week 49, from a patient treated with tofacitinib. CDR3 DNA sequence: TGTGCCAGCAGTGATTATAGGGCTAGCGGGGGTCCCACAGATACGCAGTATTTT. It translates to CASSDYRASGGPTDTQYF.